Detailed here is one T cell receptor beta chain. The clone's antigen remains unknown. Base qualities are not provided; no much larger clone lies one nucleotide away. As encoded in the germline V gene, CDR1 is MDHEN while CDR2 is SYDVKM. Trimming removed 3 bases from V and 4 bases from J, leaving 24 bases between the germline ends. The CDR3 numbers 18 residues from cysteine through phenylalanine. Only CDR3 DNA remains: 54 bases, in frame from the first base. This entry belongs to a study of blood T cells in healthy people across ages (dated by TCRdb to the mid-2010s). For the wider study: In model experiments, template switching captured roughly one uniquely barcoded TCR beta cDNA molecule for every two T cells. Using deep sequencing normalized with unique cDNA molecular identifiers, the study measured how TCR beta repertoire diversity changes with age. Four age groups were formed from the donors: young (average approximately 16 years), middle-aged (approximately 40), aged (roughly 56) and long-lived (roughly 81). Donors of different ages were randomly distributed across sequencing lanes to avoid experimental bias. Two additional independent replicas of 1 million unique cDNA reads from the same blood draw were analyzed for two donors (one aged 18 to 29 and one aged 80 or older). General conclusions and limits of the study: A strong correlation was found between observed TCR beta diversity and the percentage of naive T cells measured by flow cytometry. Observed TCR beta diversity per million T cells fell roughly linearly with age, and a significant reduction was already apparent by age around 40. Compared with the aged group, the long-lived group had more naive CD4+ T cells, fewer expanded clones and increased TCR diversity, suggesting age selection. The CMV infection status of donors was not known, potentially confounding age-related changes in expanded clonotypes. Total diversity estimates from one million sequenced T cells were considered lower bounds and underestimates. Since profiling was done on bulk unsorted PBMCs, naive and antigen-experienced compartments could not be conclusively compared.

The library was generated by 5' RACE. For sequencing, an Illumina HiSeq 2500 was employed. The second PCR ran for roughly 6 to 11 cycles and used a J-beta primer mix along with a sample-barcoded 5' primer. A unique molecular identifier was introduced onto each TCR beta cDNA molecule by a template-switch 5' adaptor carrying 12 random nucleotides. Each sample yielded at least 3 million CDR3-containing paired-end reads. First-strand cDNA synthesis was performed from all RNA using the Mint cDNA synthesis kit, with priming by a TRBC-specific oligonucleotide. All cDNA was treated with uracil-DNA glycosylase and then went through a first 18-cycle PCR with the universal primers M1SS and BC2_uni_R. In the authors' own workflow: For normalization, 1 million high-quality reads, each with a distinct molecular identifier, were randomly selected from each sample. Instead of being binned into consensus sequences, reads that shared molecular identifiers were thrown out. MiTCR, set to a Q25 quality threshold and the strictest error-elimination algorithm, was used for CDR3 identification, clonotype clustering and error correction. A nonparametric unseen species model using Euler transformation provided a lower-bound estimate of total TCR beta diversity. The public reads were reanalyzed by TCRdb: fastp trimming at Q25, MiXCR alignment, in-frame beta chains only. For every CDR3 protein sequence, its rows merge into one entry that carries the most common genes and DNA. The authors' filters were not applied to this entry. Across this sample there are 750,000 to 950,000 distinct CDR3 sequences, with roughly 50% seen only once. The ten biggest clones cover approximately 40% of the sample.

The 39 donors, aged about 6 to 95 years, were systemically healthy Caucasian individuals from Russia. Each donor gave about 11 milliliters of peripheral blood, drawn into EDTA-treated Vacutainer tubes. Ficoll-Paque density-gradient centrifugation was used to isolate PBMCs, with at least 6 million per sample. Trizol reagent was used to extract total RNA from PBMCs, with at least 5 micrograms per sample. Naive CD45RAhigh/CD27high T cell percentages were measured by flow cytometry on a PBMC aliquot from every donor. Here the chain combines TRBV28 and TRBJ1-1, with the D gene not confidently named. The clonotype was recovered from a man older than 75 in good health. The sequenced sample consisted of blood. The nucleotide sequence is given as TGTGCCAGCAGTTTTCAGGTCTATCAGCTCTGGCGAGGCACTGAAGCTTTCTTT. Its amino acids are CASSFQVYQLWRGTEAFF.